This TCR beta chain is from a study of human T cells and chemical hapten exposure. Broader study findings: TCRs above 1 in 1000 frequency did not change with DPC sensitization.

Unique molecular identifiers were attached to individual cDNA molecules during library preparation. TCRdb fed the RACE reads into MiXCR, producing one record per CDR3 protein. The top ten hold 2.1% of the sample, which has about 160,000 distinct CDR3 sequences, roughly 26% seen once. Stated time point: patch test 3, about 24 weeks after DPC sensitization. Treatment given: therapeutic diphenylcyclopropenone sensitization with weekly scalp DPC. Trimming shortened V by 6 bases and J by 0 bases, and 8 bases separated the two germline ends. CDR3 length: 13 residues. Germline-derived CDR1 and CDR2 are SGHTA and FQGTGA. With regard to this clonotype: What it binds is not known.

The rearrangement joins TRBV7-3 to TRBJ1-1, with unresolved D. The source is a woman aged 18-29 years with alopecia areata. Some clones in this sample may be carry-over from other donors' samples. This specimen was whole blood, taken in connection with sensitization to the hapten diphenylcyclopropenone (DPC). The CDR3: CASRAGMNTEAFF. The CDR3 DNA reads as TGTGCCAGCAGGGCGGGGATGAACACTGAAGCTTTCTTT.